This paragraph covers one T cell receptor beta chain sequence. Libraries were prepared by immunoSEQ multiplex PCR; TCRdb keeps only in-frame clonotypes and omits some of them. The sample has approximately 93,000 clones, roughly 90% seen once. The sample comes from a study of T cell changes during pregnancy in multiple sclerosis. The CDR3 contains 14 residues. V was clipped by 4 bases and J by 4 bases; unmatched bases: 6. Per the germline V gene, CDR1 is SGHRS and CDR2 is YFSETQ. Sample: peripheral blood, taken in the first trimester of pregnancy. This sequence joins TRBV5-1 and TRBJ2-5; 8 bases align to TRBD2. The TCR comes from a female donor in good health, enrolled as a control in a pregnancy study. This chain's CDR3 is CASSGAGVGETQYF. The CDR3 coding sequence is TGCGCCAGCAGCGGAGCGGGGGTGGGAGAGACCCAGTACTTC. Complete variable domain (other parts from reference TRBV5-1 and TRBJ2-5): KAGVTQTPRYLIKTRGQQVTLSCSPISGHRSVSWYQQTPGQGLQFLFEYFSETQRNKGNFPGRFSGRQFSNSRSEMNVSTLELGDSALYLCASSGAGVGETQYFGPGTRLLVL.